This T cell receptor beta chain originates from a study of cytomegalovirus exposure and HLA in healthy donors. Whole-study context: The 90 to 150 validation repertoires were produced on the same platform as the roughly 660 repertoires of the first cohort. This was reported in a later analysis.

It was the approximately 120-subject validation cohort, separate from the approximately 700-subject first cohort, to which the donors belonged. This CDR3 is 14 amino acids long. Deletions cut 3 bases from V and 2 bases from J, with 10 bases between. The germline gives CDR1 LNHDA, CDR2 SQIVND (reference sequence). Repertoires were generated with immunoSEQ multiplex PCR, while TCRdb's copy carries only in-frame clones and drops some. Of 100,000 to 150,000 clones in the sample, roughly 90% were seen once. On this clone: What it binds is unknown.

Study-wide findings and caveats: In a later analysis, first-cohort TCR clusters were found to tend to co-occur in the 120 validation repertoires. The CMV antigen specificity of a few CMV-associated chains was confirmed through in vitro analysis.

The TCR comes from a woman aged 18-35 years in good health and CMV-seronegative. Specimen: PBMCs. This chain uses TRBV19 with TRBJ1-1, with D tentatively TRBD1 (5 bases). The CDR3 sequence: CASSMQGTNTEAFF. DNA of the CDR3: TGTGCCAGTAGTATGCAGGGTACCAACACTGAAGCTTTCTTT.